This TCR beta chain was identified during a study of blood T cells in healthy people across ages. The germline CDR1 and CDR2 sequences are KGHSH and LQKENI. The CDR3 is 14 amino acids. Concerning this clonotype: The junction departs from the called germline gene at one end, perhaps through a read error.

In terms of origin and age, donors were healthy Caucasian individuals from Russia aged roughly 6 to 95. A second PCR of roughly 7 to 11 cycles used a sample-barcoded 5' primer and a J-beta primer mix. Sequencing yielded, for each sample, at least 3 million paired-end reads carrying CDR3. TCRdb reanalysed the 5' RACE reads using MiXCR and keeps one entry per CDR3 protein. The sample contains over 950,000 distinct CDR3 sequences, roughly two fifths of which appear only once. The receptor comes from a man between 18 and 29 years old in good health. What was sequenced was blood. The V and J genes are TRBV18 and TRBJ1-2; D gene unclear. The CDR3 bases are TGTTCCAGCTCACCACTTGAAGGGATCTATGGCTACACCTTC. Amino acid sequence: CSSSPLEGIYGYTF.